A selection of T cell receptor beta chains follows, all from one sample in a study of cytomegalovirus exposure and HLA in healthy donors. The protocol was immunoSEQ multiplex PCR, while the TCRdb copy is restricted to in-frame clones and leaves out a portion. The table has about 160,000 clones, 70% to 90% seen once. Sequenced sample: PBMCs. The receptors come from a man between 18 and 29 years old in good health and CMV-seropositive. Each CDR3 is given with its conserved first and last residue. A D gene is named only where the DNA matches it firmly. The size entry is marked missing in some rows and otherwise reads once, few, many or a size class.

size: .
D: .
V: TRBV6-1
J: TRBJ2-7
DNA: TGTGCCAGCAGTTCGGCATGGAGCTCCTACGAGCAGTACTTC
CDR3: CASSSAWSSYEQYF

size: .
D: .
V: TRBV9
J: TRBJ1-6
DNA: TGTGCCAGCAGCAGCGGGGTCTTGAATTCACCCCTCCACTTT
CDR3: CASSSGVLNSPLHF

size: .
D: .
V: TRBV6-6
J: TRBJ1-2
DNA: TGTGCCAGCAGTTACTCGGCGATAACAGTCAACTATGGCTACACCTTC
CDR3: CASSYSAITVNYGYTF

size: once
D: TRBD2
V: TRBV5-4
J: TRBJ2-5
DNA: TGTGCCAGCAGCCCCCCGGGCGGGGGGCCGCAAGAGACCCAGTACTTC
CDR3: CASSPPGGGPQETQYF

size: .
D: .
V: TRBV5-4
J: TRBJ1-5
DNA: TGTGCCAGCAGCAGGGGCGTTTATCAGCCCCAGCATTTT
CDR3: CASSRGVYQPQHF

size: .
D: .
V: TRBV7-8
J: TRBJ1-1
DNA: TGTGCCAGCAGCTTATCATATAGGAACACTGAAGCTTTCTTT
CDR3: CASSLSYRNTEAFF

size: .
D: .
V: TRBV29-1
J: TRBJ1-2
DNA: TGCAGCGTCCATACTTTATCTGGGCTTCATGGCTACACCTTC
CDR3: CSVHTLSGLHGYTF

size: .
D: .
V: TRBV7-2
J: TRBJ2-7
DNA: TGTGCCAGCAGCTTAGGGGTGGCGGACTACGAGCAGTACTTC
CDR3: CASSLGVADYEQYF

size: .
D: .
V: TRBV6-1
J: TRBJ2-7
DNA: TGTGCCAGCAGGTACAGCCTATCTTCCTACGAGCAGTACTTC
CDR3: CASRYSLSSYEQYF

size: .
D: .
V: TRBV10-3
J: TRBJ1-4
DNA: TGTGCCACCCAGGGCGAGTTAGGAGAAAAACTGTTTTTT
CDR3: CATQGELGEKLFF

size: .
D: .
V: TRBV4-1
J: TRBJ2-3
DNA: TGCGCCAGCAGCCAGCGCCACGGTGCAGATACGCAGTATTTT
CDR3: CASSQRHGADTQYF

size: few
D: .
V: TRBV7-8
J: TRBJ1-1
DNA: TGTGCCAGCAGCTGGGGGGGCAGGGGAGGCACTGAAGCTTTCTTT
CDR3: CASSWGGRGGTEAFF

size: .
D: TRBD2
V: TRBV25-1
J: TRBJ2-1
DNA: TGTGCCAGCAGTTTCGGACTAGTCTCCTACAATGAGCAGTTCTTC
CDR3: CASSFGLVSYNEQFF

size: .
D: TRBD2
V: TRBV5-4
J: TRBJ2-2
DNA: TGTGCCAGCAGCCCAACTAGCGGGGGGGCTATTGGCACCGGGGAGCTGTTTTTT
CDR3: CASSPTSGGAIGTGELFF

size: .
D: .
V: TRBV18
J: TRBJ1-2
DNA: TGTGCCAGCTCACCACTTGGGGGCGCGGGCTACACCTTC
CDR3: CASSPLGGAGYTF

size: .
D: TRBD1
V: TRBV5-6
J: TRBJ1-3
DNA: TGTGCCAGCAGGGAAGGGACAGTTGGAAACACCATATATTTT
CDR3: CASREGTVGNTIYF

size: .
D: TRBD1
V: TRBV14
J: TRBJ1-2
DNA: TGTGCCAGCAGCCAGGATAACAGGGGGAGGCTTAATGGCTACACCTTC
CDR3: CASSQDNRGRLNGYTF

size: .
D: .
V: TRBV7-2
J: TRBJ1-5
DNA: TGTGCCAGCAGCTTAGGCCCTCAGGGATCAGATCAGCCCCAGCATTTT
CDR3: CASSLGPQGSDQPQHF

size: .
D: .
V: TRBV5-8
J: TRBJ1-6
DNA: TGTGCCAGCAGCCCCTCATCGGCCCTCCACTTT
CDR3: CASSPSSALHF

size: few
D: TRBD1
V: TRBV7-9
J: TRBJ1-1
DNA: TGTGCCAGCAGAAAAGGGGGCGACAGGGTTGAAGCTTTCTTT
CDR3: CASRKGGDRVEAFF

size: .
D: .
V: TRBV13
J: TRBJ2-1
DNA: TGTGCCAGCTCCTGGGGGCTTAAGAATGAGCAGTTCTTC
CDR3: CASSWGLKNEQFF

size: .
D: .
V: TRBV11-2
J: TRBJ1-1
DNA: TGTGCCAGCAGCTTAGATCAGTTGGAGGGCACTGAAGCTTTCTTT
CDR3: CASSLDQLEGTEAFF

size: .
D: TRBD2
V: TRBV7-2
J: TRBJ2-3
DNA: TGTGCCAGCAGCTCTAGCGGGGAAACAGATACGCAGTATTTT
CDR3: CASSSSGETDTQYF

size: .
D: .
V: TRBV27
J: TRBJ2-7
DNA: TGTGCCAGCAGTTTATCGGCTGCCGCCTACGAGCAGTACTTC
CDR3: CASSLSAAAYEQYF

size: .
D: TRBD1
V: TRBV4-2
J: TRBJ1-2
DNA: TGTGCCAGCAGCCAAGTTGGACAGGGAAATAACTATGGCTACACCTTC
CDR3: CASSQVGQGNNYGYTF

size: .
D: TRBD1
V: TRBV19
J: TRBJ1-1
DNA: TGTGCCAGTAGTATTATGGGACAGACTGAAGCTTTCTTT
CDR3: CASSIMGQTEAFF

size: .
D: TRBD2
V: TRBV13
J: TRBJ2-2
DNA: TGTGCCAGCAGTCTTCGACTAGCGAAGAACACCGGGGAGCTGTTTTTT
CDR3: CASSLRLAKNTGELFF

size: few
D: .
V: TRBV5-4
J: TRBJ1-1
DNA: TGTGCCAGCAGCAATACAGCGAACACTGAAGCTTTCTTT
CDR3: CASSNTANTEAFF

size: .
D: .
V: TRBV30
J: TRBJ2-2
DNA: TGTGCCTTTTGGGGCGGTCTGGCCGGGGAGCTGTTTTTT
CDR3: CAFWGGLAGELFF

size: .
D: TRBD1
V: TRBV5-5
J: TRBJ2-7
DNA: TGTGCCAGCAGCGGATACAGGGGGTTGGACGAGCAGTACTTC
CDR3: CASSGYRGLDEQYF

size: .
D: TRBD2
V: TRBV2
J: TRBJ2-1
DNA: TGTGCCAGCAGTGTTACTAGCGGGGGGCCCCACAATGAGCAGTTCTTC
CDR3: CASSVTSGGPHNEQFF

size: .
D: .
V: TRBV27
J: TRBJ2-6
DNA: TGTGCCAGCACAACTGGGGCCAACGTCCTGACTTTC
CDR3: CASTTGANVLTF

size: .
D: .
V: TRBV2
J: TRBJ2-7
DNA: TGTGCCAGCAGCCTGCGGGACGAGCAGTACTTC
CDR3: CASSLRDEQYF

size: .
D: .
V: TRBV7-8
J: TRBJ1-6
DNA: TGTGCCAGCAGCTTAGTATTTACAGGGTGGCCACCCCTCCACTTT
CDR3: CASSLVFTGWPPLHF

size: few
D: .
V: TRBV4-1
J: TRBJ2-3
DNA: TGCGCCAGCAGCCAAGTGGCTAGCGAGAACACAGATACGCAGTATTTT
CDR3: CASSQVASENTDTQYF

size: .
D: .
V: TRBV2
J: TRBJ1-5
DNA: TGTGCCAGCAGCGGGGATCGACAGCCCCAGCATTTT
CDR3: CASSGDRQPQHF

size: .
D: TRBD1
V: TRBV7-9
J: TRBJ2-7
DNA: TGTGCCAGTGGGACAGGGGGCGACGAGCAGTACTTC
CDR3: CASGTGGDEQYF

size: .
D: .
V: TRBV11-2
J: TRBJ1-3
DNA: TGTGCCAGCAGCGTAGTCGGGGGGGCGATTGGAAACACCATATATTTT
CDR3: CASSVVGGAIGNTIYF

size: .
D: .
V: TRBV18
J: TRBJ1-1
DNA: TGTGCCAGCTCCCCGACGGCGGGAGAAACTGAAGCTTTCTTT
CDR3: CASSPTAGETEAFF

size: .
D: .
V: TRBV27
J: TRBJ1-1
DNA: TGTGCCAGCAGCCTCAGAGGCAGGGGAAACCCTGAAGCTTTCTTT
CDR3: CASSLRGRGNPEAFF

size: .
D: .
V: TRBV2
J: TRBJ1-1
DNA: TGTGCCAGAACGCCTGATCTAAACACTGAAGCTTTCTTT
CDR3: CARTPDLNTEAFF